This T cell receptor (beta chain) originates from a study of T cells after yellow fever vaccination. V was trimmed by 5 bases and J by 8 bases, leaving 15 bases between them. This CDR3 is built from 13 residues. TCRdb called the 5' RACE reads again in MiXCR, with one record for every CDR3 protein. The table shows about 130,000 distinct CDR3 sequences, with about 7% occurring only once. Sample: CD4+ T cells sorted from PBMCs, taken 10 days after the first yellow fever vaccination. The sequence was obtained from a man aged 18 to 30 who received the YFV17D yellow fever vaccine. The J gene is TRBJ1-2, the V gene TRBV12-3 or TRBV12-4; TRBD1 is a possible D gene (5 bases). CDR3 nucleotides: TGTGCCAGCAGTCACCTCAGGGAGGGGGGCTACACCTTC. Translated: CASSHLREGGYTF.